What follows describes a single T cell receptor (beta chain). Time point meaning: patch test 1, 2 weeks after DPC sensitization. Indicated treatment: therapeutic diphenylcyclopropenone sensitization with weekly scalp DPC. J lost 0 bases, V lost 5 bases, and 12 bases had no gene match. This CDR3 spans 17 amino acids. The entry originates in a study of human T cells and chemical hapten exposure. TCRdb re-called the RACE reads through MiXCR, storing one row per CDR3 protein. The sample consists of some 70,000 distinct CDR3 sequences, around a third of them appearing once. Sample: whole blood, taken in connection with sensitization to the hapten diphenylcyclopropenone (DPC). This rearrangement joins TRBV12-3 or TRBV12-4 to TRBJ2-7, with 8 bases fitting TRBD1. This sequence originates from a man aged 35 to 55 with alopecia areata. Some clones in this sample may be carry-over from other donors' samples. This CDR3 reads CASSPNVGTGSSYEQYF. CDR3 nucleotides: TGTGCCAGCAGTCCTAACGTCGGGACAGGCAGCTCCTACGAGCAGTACTTC.